This entry describes one T cell receptor beta chain. Measured with immunoSEQ multiplex PCR; TCRdb has only the in-frame clones, and not every one. The table lists about 3,400 clones, around two thirds of them singletons. The data originate from a study of coeliac disease. This sequence originates from a man younger than 35 with celiac disease on a gluten-free diet. Sequencing was performed on intraepithelial lymphocytes from the gut.

The CDR3 region is CASSIAGDYGYTF. CDR3 sequence (DNA): TGTGCCAGTAGTATAGCAGGGGACTATGGCTACACCTTC. The V and J genes are TRBV19 and TRBJ1-2, with a tentative D call TRBD1 (6 bases). From germline, CDR1 is LNHDA and CDR2 SQIVND (reference sequence). CDR3 length equals 13 residues. V lost 1 base, J lost 3 bases, and 6 bases lay in between. The variable domain in full, completed from reference TRBV19 and TRBJ1-2, reads DGGITQSPKYLFRKEGQNVTLSCEQNLNHDAMYWYRQDPGQGLRLIYYSQIVNDFQKGDIAEGYSVSREKKESFPLTVTSAQKNPTAFYLCASSIAGDYGYTFGSGTRLTVV.